This TCR beta chain was sequenced in a study of shared clonotypes between healthy human individuals. Study overall: Every donor yielded three CD4 naive, three CD4 memory, two CD8 naive and one CD8 memory plate.

General study findings and limits: Only a few donors were included, so the genetic and exposure-history diversity represented was limited.

The table came from immunoSEQ multiplex PCR; TCRdb's copy has only in-frame clones and leaves some out. Seen here are millions of clones, about 92% observed once, and the top ten hold more than 1.5%. The naive CD8 population came from CD45RO-negative cells selected for CCR7, without terminally differentiated effector memory CD45RA+ cells. In the case of this clone: Its matching antigen is unknown.

Germline CDR1 MNHEY, CDR2 SMNVEV (reference sequence). Deletions cut 0 bases from V and 6 bases from J, with 8 bases between. The CDR3 has 13 amino acids. V and J are TRBV27 and TRBJ1-1, with D unclear. This clonotype was sampled from a man aged 18 to 29 in good health. Some clones in this sample may be carry-over from other donors' samples. The sequenced sample consisted of naive CD8+ T cells from PBMCs. The CDR3 DNA reads TGTGCCAGCAGTTTATCGATATGGGCTGAAGCTTTCTTT. This translates into CASSLSIWAEAFF.